This T cell receptor beta chain appears in the sequencing data of a study of T cell repertoires in cytomegalovirus infection. This clonotype was detected a few times. Its antigen is not identified. Each CDR3 protein is one row after TCRdb ran MiXCR on the reads. Of 750,000 to 900,000 distinct CDR3 sequences detected, almost 30% appear once; the ten largest clones hold around 12%. Germline lookup yields CDR1 SNHLY and CDR2 FYNNEI. V shed 3 bases and J shed 0 bases, with 5 bases lying between them. CDR3 length equals 13 residues. The clonotype comes from a human donor in good health (CMV status not recorded). Some clones in this sample may be carry-over from other donors' samples. The chain employs TRBV2 and TRBJ1-1; D remains ambiguous. The sample here was cultured CD8+ T cells from PBMCs, taken from culture after CMV antigen stimulation. In DNA, the CDR3 is TGTGCCAGCAGTGACACGATGAACACTGAAGCTTTCTTT. It encodes CASSDTMNTEAFF.